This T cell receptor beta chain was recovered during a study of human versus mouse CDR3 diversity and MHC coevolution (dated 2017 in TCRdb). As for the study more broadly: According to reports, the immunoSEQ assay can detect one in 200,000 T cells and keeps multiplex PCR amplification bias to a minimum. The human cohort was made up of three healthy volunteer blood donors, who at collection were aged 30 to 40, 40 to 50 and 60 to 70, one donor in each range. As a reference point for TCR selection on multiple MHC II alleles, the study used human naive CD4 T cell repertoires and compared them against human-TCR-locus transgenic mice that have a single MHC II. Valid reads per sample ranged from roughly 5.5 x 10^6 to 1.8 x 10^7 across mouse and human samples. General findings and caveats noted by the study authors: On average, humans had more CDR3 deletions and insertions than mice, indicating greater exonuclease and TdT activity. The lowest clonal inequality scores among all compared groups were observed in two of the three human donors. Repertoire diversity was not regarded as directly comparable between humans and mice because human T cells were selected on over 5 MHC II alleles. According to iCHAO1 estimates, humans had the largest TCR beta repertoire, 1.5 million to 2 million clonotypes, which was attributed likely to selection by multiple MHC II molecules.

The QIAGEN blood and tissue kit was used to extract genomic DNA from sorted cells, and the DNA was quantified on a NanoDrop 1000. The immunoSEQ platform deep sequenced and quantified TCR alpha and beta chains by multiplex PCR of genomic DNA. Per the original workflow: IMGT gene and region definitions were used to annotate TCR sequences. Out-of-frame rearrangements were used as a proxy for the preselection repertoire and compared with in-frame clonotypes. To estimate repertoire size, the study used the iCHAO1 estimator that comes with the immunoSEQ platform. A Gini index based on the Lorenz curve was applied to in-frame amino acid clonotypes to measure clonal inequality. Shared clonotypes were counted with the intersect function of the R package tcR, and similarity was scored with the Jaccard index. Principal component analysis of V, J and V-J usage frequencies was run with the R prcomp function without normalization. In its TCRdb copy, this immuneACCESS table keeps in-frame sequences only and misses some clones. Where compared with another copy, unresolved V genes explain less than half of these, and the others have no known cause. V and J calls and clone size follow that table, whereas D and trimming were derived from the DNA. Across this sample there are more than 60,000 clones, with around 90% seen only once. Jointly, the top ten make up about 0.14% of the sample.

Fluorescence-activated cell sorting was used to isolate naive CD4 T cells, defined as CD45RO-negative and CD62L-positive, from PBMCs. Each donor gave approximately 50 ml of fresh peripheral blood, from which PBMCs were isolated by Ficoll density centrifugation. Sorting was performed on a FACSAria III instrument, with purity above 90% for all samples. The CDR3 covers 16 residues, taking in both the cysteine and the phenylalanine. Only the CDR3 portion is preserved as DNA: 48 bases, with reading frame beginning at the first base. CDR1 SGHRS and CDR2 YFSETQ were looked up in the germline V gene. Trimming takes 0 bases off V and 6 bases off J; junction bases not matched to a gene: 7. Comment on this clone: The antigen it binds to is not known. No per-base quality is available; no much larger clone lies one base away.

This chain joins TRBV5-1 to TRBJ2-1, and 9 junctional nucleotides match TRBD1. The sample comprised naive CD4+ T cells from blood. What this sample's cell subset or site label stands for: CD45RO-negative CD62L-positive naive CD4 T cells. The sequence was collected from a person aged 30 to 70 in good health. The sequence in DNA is TGCGCCAGCAGCTTGGCCCGGGACAGGGCGGGCAATGAGCAGTTCTTC. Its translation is CASSLARDRAGNEQFF.